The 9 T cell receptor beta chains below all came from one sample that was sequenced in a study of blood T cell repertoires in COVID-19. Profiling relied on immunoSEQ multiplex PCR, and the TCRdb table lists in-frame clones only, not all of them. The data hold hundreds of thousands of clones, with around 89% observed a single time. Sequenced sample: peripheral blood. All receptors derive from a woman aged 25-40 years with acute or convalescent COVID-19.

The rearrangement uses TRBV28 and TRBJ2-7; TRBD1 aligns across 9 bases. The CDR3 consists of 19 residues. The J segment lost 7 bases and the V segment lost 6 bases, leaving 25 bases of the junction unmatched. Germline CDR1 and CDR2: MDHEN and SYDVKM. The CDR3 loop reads CASRRSGTGSPPSEVEQYF. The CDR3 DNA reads TGTGCCAGCAGGCGATCCGGGACAGGGTCACCTCCATCCGAGGTTGAGCAGTACTTC.

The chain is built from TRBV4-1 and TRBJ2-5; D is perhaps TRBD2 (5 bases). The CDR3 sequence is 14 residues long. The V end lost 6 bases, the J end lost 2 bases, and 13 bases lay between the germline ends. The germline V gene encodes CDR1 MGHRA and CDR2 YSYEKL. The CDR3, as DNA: TGCGCCAGCAGTCTGGGCGGCGGGCAAGAGACCCAGTACTTC. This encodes CASSLGGGQETQYF.

The CDR3 nucleotides are TGTGCCAGCAGCTTCGGTAGCGGGGAGACCCAGTACTTC. It codes for CASSFGSGETQYF. The chain carries TRBV7-3 and TRBJ2-5; 7 bases align to TRBD2. The germline CDR1 and CDR2 sequences are SGHTA and FQGTGA. J was trimmed by 5 bases and V by 3 bases; bases with no gene match: 3. CDR3 length: 13 amino acids.

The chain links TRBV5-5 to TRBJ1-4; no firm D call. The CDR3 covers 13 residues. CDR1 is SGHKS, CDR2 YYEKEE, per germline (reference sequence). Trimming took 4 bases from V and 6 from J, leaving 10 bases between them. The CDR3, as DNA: TGTGCCAGCAGCCCCGTCGGAGATGAAAAACTGTTTTTT. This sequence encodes CASSPVGDEKLFF.

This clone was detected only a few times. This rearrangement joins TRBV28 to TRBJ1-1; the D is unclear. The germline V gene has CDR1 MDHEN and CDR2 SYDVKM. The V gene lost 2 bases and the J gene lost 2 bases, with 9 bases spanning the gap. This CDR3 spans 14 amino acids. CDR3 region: CASSLTRRNTEAFF. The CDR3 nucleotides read TGTGCCAGCAGTTTAACCCGCAGAAACACTGAAGCTTTCTTT.

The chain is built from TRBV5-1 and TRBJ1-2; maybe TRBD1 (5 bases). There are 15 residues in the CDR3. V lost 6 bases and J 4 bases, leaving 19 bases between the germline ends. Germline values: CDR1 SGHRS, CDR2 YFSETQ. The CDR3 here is CASTDYSVGAYGYTF. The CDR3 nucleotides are TGCGCCAGCACCGATTATTCCGTAGGGGCCTATGGCTACACCTTC.

CDR3 coding DNA: TGCGCCAGCAGCCAAGGGAGGGCTAATGAAAAACTGTTTTTT. This translates into CASSQGRANEKLFF. V gene TRBV4-1 combines with J gene TRBJ1-4, with D hard to call. Trimming pared 1 base from V and 3 bases from J, leaving 6 bases between. CDR3 length: 14 amino acids. Germline values: CDR1 MGHRA, CDR2 YSYEKL.

The CDR3 nucleotides are TGTGCCAGCAGCCCGAGTAGCTTGTATGAGACCCAGTACTTC. It specifies CASSPSSLYETQYF. The rearrangement uses TRBV9 and TRBJ2-5, with D unresolved. Germline assignment: CDR1 SGDLS and CDR2 YYNGEE. The CDR3 loop spans 14 amino acids. Trimming cost V 4 bases and J 5 bases, with 15 bases left between them. Supplemented by reference TRBV9 and TRBJ2-5, the full variable domain reads DSGVTQTPKHLITATGQRVTLRCSPRSGDLSVYWYQQSLDQGLQFLIQYYNGEERAKGNILERFSAQQFPDLHSELNLSSLELGDSALYFCASSPSSLYETQYFGPGTRLLVL.

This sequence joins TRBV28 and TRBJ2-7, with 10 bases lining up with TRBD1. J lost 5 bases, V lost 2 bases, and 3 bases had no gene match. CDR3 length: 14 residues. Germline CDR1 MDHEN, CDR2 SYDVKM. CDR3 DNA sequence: TGTGCCAGCAGTTTAAGACAGGGGGCCGACGAGCAGTACTTC. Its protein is CASSLRQGADEQYF.